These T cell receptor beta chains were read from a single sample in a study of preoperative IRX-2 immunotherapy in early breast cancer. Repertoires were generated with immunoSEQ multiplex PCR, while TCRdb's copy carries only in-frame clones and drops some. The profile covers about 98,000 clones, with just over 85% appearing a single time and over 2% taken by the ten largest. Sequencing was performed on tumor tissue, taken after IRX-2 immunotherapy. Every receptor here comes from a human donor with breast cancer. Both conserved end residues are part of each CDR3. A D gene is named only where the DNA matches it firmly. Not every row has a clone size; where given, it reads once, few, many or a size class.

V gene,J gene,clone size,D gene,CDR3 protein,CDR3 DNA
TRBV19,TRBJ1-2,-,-,CAGRDNTYGYTF,TGTGCCGGACGAGATAACACCTATGGCTACACCTTC
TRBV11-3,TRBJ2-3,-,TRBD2,CASSLRGGTDTQYF,TGTGCCAGCAGCTTACGGGGGGGCACAGATACGCAGTATTTT
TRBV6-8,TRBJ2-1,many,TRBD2,CASSLGRRGGNEQFF,TGTGCCAGCAGTTTGGGGCGGCGGGGGGGTAATGAGCAGTTCTTC
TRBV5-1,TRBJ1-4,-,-,CASSFSPGNLNEKLFF,TGCGCCAGCAGCTTCTCCCCAGGAAACTTGAATGAAAAACTGTTTTTT
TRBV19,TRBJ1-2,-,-,CASSAYRYGYTF,TGTGCCAGTAGTGCGTACAGATATGGCTACACCTTC
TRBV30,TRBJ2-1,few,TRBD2,CAWADSGGRVNEQFF,TGTGCCTGGGCCGATAGCGGGGGGCGCGTCAATGAGCAGTTCTTC
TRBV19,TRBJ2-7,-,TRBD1,CASSIQGAGYEQYF,TGTGCCAGTAGTATACAGGGGGCAGGCTACGAGCAGTACTTC
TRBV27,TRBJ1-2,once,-,CATSAFGGGDPGYGYTF,TGTGCCACCAGTGCTTTTGGGGGTGGGGACCCTGGCTATGGCTACACCTTC
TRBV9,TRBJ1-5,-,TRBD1,CASSGQDRGGNQPQHF,TGTGCCAGCAGTGGACAGGACAGGGGTGGAAATCAGCCCCAGCATTTT
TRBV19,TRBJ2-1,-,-,CASSMGTGIYNEQFF,TGTGCCAGTAGTATGGGGACTGGGATTTACAATGAGCAGTTCTTC
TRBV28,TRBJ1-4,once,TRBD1,CASNPAGTANEKLFF,TGTGCCAGCAATCCCGCCGGGACAGCTAATGAAAAACTGTTTTTT
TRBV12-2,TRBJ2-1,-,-,CASRLDIGQGASNEQFF,TGTGCAAGTCGCTTAGATATTGGACAGGGAGCATCCAATGAGCAGTTCTTC
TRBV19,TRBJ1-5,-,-,CASSIGNGKAQPQHF,TGTGCCAGTAGTATAGGAAATGGGAAGGCTCAGCCCCAGCATTTT
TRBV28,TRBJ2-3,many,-,CASSFQGGQSTDTQYF,TGTGCCAGCAGCTTTCAGGGCGGACAGAGCACAGATACGCAGTATTTT
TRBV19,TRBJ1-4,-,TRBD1,CASSNRRSGQGAPREKLFF,TGTGCCAGTAGTAACCGCCGGTCTGGACAGGGGGCACCGAGGGAAAAACTGTTTTTT
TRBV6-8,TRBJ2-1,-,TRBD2,CASRVGGYNEQFF,TGTGCCAGCAGGGTGGGGGGGTACAATGAGCAGTTCTTC
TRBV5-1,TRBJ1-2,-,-,CASSLELNNYGYTF,TGCGCCAGCAGCTTGGAACTGAATAACTATGGCTACACCTTC
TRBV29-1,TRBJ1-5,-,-,CSVGPGVLGPQHF,TGCAGCGTTGGTCCCGGGGTCCTAGGGCCCCAGCATTTT
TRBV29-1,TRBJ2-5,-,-,CSVDYGGKETQYF,TGCAGCGTTGATTATGGGGGAAAAGAGACCCAGTACTTC
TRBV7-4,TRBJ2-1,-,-,CASSLLRDNEQFF,TGTGCCAGCAGCTTACTCCGGGACAATGAGCAGTTCTTC
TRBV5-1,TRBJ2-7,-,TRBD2,CASSSPTGGMGEQYF,TGCGCCAGCAGCTCCCCTACGGGGGGAATGGGCGAGCAGTACTTC
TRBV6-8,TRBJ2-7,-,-,CASSLEMGPYEQYF,TGTGCCAGCAGCTTAGAGATGGGTCCCTACGAGCAGTACTTC
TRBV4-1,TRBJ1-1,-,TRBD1,CASSATDRAYGEAFF,TGCGCCAGCAGCGCCACGGACAGGGCGTATGGTGAAGCTTTCTTT
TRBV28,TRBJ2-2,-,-,CASSPSYSTNTGELFF,TGTGCCAGCAGCCCATCGTACTCAACGAACACCGGGGAGCTGTTTTTT
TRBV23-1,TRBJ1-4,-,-,CASSQGGNFEKLFF,TGCGCCAGCAGCCAAGGAGGGAATTTTGAAAAACTGTTTTTT
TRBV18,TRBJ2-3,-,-,CASSQQTGGADTQYF,TGTGCCAGCTCACAACAGACAGGAGGGGCAGATACGCAGTATTTT
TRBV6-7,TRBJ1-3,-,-,CASSYGGDSGNTIYF,TGTGCCAGCAGTTACGGGGGCGACTCTGGAAACACCATATATTTT
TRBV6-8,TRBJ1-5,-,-,CASVRGDRNQPQHF,TGTGCCAGCGTCCGAGGGGATCGAAATCAGCCCCAGCATTTT
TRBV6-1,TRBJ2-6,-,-,CASSEGRAGANVLTF,TGTGCCAGCAGTGAAGGCAGGGCTGGGGCCAACGTCCTGACTTTC
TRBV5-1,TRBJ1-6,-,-,CASSYGQGGSPLHF,TGCGCCAGCAGCTACGGACAAGGAGGTTCACCCCTCCACTTT
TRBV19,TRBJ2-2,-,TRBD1,CASNGQANTGELFF,TGTGCCAGTAATGGACAGGCGAACACCGGGGAGCTGTTTTTT
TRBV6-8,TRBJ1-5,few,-,CASSLGLTGDQPQHF,TGTGCCAGCAGTCTGGGTCTTACGGGGGATCAGCCCCAGCATTTT
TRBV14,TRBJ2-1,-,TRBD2,CASSQDWALAGDNEQFF,TGTGCCAGCAGCCAAGATTGGGCACTAGCGGGGGACAATGAGCAGTTCTTC
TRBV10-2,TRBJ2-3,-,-,CASSESHPTDTQYF,TGCGCCAGCAGTGAGTCCCATCCCACAGATACGCAGTATTTT
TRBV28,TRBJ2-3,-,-,CASTPRGPGVTQYF,TGTGCCAGCACTCCTCGGGGGCCCGGAGTTACGCAGTATTTT
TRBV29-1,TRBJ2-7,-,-,CSEGGGSYEQYF,TGCAGCGAGGGGGGTGGCTCCTACGAGCAGTACTTC
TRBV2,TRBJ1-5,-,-,CASSPNRVNQPQHF,TGTGCCAGCAGCCCCAACAGGGTCAATCAGCCCCAGCATTTT
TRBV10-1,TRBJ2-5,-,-,CASSSLAAETQYF,TGCGCCAGCAGTTCTCTAGCTGCGGAGACCCAGTACTTC
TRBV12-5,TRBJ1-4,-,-,CASGLVLGRVNEKLFF,TGTGCTAGTGGTTTGGTACTAGGACGGGTAAATGAAAAACTGTTTTTT
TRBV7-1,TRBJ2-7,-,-,CASSPNSRANYEQYF,TGTGCCAGCAGCCCCAATAGCAGGGCAAACTACGAGCAGTACTTC
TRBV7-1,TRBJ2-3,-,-,CASSLSLSGDTQYF,TGTGCCAGCAGCTTGAGCCTATCCGGAGATACGCAGTATTTT
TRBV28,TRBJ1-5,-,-,CASSVVNQPQHF,TGTGCCAGCAGTGTAGTCAATCAGCCCCAGCATTTT